The 18 T cell receptor beta chains below all came from one sample that was sequenced in a study of CD8 T cells in Susac syndrome. The RNA, about 0.45 to 1 ug, was put through reverse transcription using random hexamers. TCRdb independently ran MiXCR on the immunoSEQ multiplex PCR reads; one entry per CDR3 protein. The data show about 190,000 distinct CDR3 sequences, with around 95% seen just once and around 0.093% held by the top ten. The sequenced sample was CD4+ T cells from PBMCs. Receptor source: a human donor in good health.

The rearrangement joins TRBV19 to TRBJ1-2; the match to TRBD1 covers 7 bases. Per the germline V gene, CDR1 is LNHDA and CDR2 is SQIVND (reference sequence). The CDR3 extends over 16 amino acids. Losses at the gene ends were 8 bases for V and 8 bases for J; bases not matched to a gene: 20. DNA of the CDR3: TGTGCCAGTCTCTCGCTAGAACAGGGGAGAGGAAGGGGCTACACCTTC. Its protein product is CASLSLEQGRGRGYTF.

This chain uses TRBV6-2 or TRBV6-3 with TRBJ1-1, with TRBD1 matching 7 bases. In germline, CDR1 is MNHEY, CDR2 SVGEGT. The ends lost 2 bases at V and 1 base at J; junction bases unmatched: 1. This CDR3 has 14 residues. The CDR3: CASSYGTANTEAFF. CDR3 bases: TGTGCCAGCAGTTACGGGACAGCGAACACTGAAGCTTTCTTT.

The CDR3 nucleotides read TGTGCCAGCAGTTCGGGCCGCACCGGGGAGCTGTTTTTT. Encoded protein: CASSSGRTGELFF. The chain combines TRBV27 with TRBJ2-2, with no clear D. V shed 4 bases and J shed 4 bases, with 7 bases lying between them. The CDR3 spans 13 residues. Germline lookup yields CDR1 MNHEY and CDR2 SMNVEV (reference sequence).

The chain joins TRBV29-1 to TRBJ1-2, with D unclear. The V and J ends lost 4 bases and 1 base respectively, with 10 bases between them. Germline V gene lookup returns CDR1 SQVTM and CDR2 ANQGSEA. The CDR3 covers 13 residues. CDR3 nucleotide sequence: TGCAGCGTTGTCACAGTCGTTAACTATGGCTACACCTTC. The encoded protein is CSVVTVVNYGYTF.

CDR3 DNA: TGTGCCAGCAGGCCAGTTCCCCTAGCCAAAAACATTCAGTACTTC. Residues: CASRPVPLAKNIQYF. This chain uses TRBV2 with TRBJ2-4; no clear D. This CDR3 has 15 residues. CDR1 and CDR2 (germline): SNHLY, FYNNEI. The germline V and J ends were trimmed by 6 bases and 0 bases, with 12 bases remaining between them.

V usage is TRBV27 and J usage is TRBJ1-5, with a weak D call TRBD1 (5 bases). This CDR3 spans 14 amino acids. The germline gives CDR1 MNHEY, CDR2 SMNVEV (reference sequence). V lost 4 bases and J 7 bases, leaving 14 bases between the germline ends. CDR3 bases: TGTGCCAGCAGTTCCCGGGACGGGAGGCAGCCCCAGCATTTT. This sequence encodes CASSSRDGRQPQHF.

This clonotype was detected only once. The chain is built from TRBV15 and TRBJ2-5, with TRBD1 matching over 7 bases. CDR1 and CDR2 (germline): LNHNV, YYDKDF (reference sequence). The CDR3 contains 15 residues. Trimming took 0 bases from V and 5 from J; bases not matched to a gene: 6. The CDR3 is CATSRDRTGGETQYF. The CDR3 DNA sequence: TGTGCCACCAGCAGAGATCGGACAGGCGGGGAGACCCAGTACTTC. The full variable domain, rest sourced from reference TRBV15 and TRBJ2-5, is DAMVIQNPRYQVTQFGKPVTLSCSQTLNHNVMYWYQQKSSQAPKLLFHYYDKDFNNEADTPDNFQSRRPNTSFCFLDIRSPGLGDTAMYLCATSRDRTGGETQYFGPGTRLLVL.

This chain connects TRBV6-5 to TRBJ2-7; no firm D call. Trimming pared 6 bases from V and 4 bases from J, leaving 13 bases between. CDR3 length equals 13 residues. The germline CDR1 and CDR2 sequences are MNHEY and SVGAGI. The CDR3 is CASRETSGYEQYF. The CDR3, as DNA: TGTGCCAGCAGGGAAACCTCCGGGTACGAGCAGTACTTC.

This rearrangement joins TRBV6-6 to TRBJ1-4, with 8 bases fitting TRBD1. From germline, CDR1 is MNHNY and CDR2 SVGAGI (reference sequence). Unmatched junction bases numbered 8, after V lost 7 bases and J lost 7 bases. The CDR3 runs to 14 residues. This CDR3 reads CASTLTGEAEKLFF. CDR3 coding DNA: TGTGCCAGCACCTTGACAGGGGAGGCTGAAAAACTGTTTTTT.

This chain connects TRBV29-1 to TRBJ2-3; D assignment may be TRBD1 or TRBD2 (5 bases each). The CDR3 is 13 amino acids. V lost 4 bases to trimming and J lost 2 bases, with 10 bases between them. CDR1 and CDR2 from the germline V gene are SQVTM and ANQGSEA. CDR3 coding DNA: TGCAGCGTTGCGGGGCAATACACAGATACGCAGTATTTT. Translated, it gives CSVAGQYTDTQYF.

This chain uses TRBV24-1 with TRBJ2-1; weak D call: TRBD2 (5 bases). Germline-derived CDR1 and CDR2 are KGHDR and SFDVKD. CDR3 size: 16 residues. Trimming cost V 1 base and J 8 bases, with 17 bases left between them. CDR3 bases: TGTGCCACCAGTGATTTCCCCTCGATCTCGAGGGATGAGCAGTTCTTC. Protein sequence: CATSDFPSISRDEQFF.

The chain uses TRBV30 and TRBJ2-3; D ambiguous. In germline, CDR1 is GTSNPN, CDR2 SVGIG (reference sequence). The CDR3 covers 12 residues. V gave up 1 base and J gave up 6 bases, with 8 bases separating them. DNA of the CDR3: TGTGCCTGGAGTGCCCGAGAGGATACGCAGTATTTT. Its protein is CAWSAREDTQYF. The variable domain in full, with the rest retrieved from reference TRBV30 and TRBJ2-3, is SQTIHQWPATLVQPVGSPLSLECTVEGTSNPNLYWYRQAAGRGLQLLFYSVGIGQISSEVPQNLSASRPQDRQFILSSKKLLLSDSGFYLCAWSAREDTQYFGPGTRLTVL.

The chain employs TRBV20-1 and TRBJ2-1, with a tentative D call TRBD2 (6 bases). Trimming removed 3 bases from V and 2 bases from J, with 11 bases in between. The CDR3 runs 14 residues. From germline, CDR1 is DFQATT and CDR2 SNEGSKA (reference sequence). The CDR3 sequence is CSASGGKAYNEQFF. DNA of the CDR3: TGCAGTGCTAGTGGAGGGAAAGCCTACAATGAGCAGTTCTTC.

J is TRBJ2-4 and V is TRBV6-5, with unresolved D. Germline V gene lookup returns CDR1 MNHEY and CDR2 SVGAGI. The CDR3 extends over 13 amino acids. This CDR3 is CDNLAATENIQYF. The CDR3 coding sequence is TGTGACAACCTGGCGGCCACGGAAAACATTCAGTACTTC.

The chain recombines TRBV3-1 with TRBJ2-1, with 11 nucleotides matching TRBD2. Germline V gives CDR1 LGHDT, CDR2 YNNKEL (reference sequence). The ends lost 4 bases at V and 3 bases at J; junction bases unmatched: 11. The CDR3 length is 18 residues. This CDR3 is CASSPTSGGPVYYNEQFF. The CDR3 coding sequence is TGTGCCAGCAGCCCAACTAGCGGGGGCCCCGTTTACTACAATGAGCAGTTCTTC.

This clonotype appeared a single time. The chain uses TRBV20-1 and TRBJ2-7; the D call may be TRBD1 or TRBD2 (5 bases each). Trimming left V 5 bases short and J 4 bases short, with 18 bases between. This CDR3 comprises 14 residues. The germline V gene encodes CDR1 DFQATT and CDR2 SNEGSKA (reference sequence). In nucleotides, the CDR3 is TGCAGTGCTGGAGGACCGGGACCGAGATACGAGCAGTACGTC. Translation: CSAGGPGPRYEQYV.

V gene TRBV19 combines with J gene TRBJ2-3; 7 nucleotides align to TRBD1. Germline assignment: CDR1 LNHDA and CDR2 SQIVND (reference sequence). The V gene end was trimmed by 6 bases and the J gene end by 5 bases; junction bases not matched to a gene: 11. CDR3 length: 15 amino acids. For the CDR3, the DNA is TGTGCCAGTAGCCCTACAGGGGACCGCGGAGATACGCAGTATTTT. This encodes CASSPTGDRGDTQYF.

The chain has TRBV7-2 and TRBJ2-2; 9 bases match TRBD2. Losses at the gene ends were 5 bases for V and 5 bases for J; bases not matched to a gene: 9. Germline V gives CDR1 SGHTA, CDR2 FQGNSA. The CDR3 is 16 amino acids. The DNA of the CDR3 is TGTGCCAGCAGCCCTTGGAGGGCGGGAGGGACCGGGGAGCTGTTTTTT. Amino acids: CASSPWRAGGTGELFF. The full variable domain, in which reference TRBV7-2 and TRBJ2-2 provide the parts outside the CDR3, is GAGVSQSPSNKVTEKGKDVELRCDPISGHTALYWYRQSLGQGLEFLIYFQGNSAPDKSGLPSDRFSAERTGGSVSTLTIQRTQQEDSAVYLCASSPWRAGGTGELFFGEGSRLTVL.